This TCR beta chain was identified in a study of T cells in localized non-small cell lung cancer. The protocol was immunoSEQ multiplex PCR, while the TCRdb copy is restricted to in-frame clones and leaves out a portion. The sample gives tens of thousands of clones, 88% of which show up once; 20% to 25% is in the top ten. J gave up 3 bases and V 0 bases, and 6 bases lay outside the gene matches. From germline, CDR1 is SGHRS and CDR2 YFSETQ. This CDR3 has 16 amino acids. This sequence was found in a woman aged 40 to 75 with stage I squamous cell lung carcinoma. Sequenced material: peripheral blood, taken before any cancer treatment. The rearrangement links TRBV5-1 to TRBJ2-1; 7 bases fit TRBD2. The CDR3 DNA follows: TGCGCCAGCAGCTTGGGGTTTCAGCGGGGCTACAATGAGCAGTTCTTC. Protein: CASSLGFQRGYNEQFF.